Sequencing of this T cell receptor (beta chain) was carried out in a study of blood T cell repertoires in COVID-19. Study summary: Sources were T cells, B-cell-depleted T cells, or PBMCs; the material itself was cDNA or gDNA.

Remarks on this clone: The junction departs from germline at one end; a sequencing error may be responsible.

In the authors' methods: Amplification from reference gene primers served as the basis for estimated nucleated cell counts. The method was immunoSEQ multiplex PCR; TCRdb's version includes in-frame clones alone and lacks a portion of them. V and J calls and clone size are as listed in that table; D and trimming were resolved from the DNA. The sample has about 81,000 clones; 75% to 90% are singletons. Germline lookup yields CDR1 LGHNA and CDR2 YSLEER. The CDR3 consists of 15 residues. This clonotype was sampled from a man in his sixties or seventies with active or convalescent COVID-19. This sequence joins TRBV4-3 and TRBJ2-1; 9 nucleotides line up with TRBD2. Material: peripheral blood. This CDR3 is CASSQDPATAGGMVF. The CDR3 nucleotides are TGCGCCAGCAGCCAAGATCCAGCAACGGCGGGGGGGATGGTCTTC.